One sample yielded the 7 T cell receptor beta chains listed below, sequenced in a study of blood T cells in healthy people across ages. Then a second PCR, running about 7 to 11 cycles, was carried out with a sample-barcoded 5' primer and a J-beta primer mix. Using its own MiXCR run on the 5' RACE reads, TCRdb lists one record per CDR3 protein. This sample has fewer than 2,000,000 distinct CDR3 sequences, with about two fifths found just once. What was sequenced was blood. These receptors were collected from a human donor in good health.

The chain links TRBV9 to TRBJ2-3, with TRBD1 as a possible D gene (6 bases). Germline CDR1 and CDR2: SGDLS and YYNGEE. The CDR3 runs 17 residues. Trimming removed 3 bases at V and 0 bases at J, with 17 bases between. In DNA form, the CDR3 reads TGTGCCAGCAGCGATAAAGGGGGAGAGACTAGCACAGATACGCAGTATTTT. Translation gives CASSDKGGETSTDTQYF. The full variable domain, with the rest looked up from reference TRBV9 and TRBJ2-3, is DSGVTQTPKHLITATGQRVTLRCSPRSGDLSVYWYQQSLDQGLQFLIQYYNGEERAKGNILERFSAQQFPDLHSELNLSSLELGDSALYFCASSDKGGETSTDTQYFGPGTRLTVL.

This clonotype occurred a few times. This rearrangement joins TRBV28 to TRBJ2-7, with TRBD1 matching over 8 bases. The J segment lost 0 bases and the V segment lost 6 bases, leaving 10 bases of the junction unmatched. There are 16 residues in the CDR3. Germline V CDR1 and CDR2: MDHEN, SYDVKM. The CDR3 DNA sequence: TGTGCCAGCAGGAAAGACAGGGGTCAGAACTCCTACGAGCAGTACTTC. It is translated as CASRKDRGQNSYEQYF. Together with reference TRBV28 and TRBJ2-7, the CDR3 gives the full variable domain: DVKVTQSSRYLVKRTGEKVFLECVQDMDHENMFWYRQDPGLGLRLIYFSYDVKMKEKGDIPEGYSVSREKKERFSLILESASTNQTSMYLCASRKDRGQNSYEQYFGPGTRLTVT.

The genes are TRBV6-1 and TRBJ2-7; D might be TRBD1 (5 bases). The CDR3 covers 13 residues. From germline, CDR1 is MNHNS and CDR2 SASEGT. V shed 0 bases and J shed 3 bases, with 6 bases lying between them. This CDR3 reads CASSEATDYEQYF. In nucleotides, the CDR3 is TGTGCCAGCAGTGAAGCGACAGACTACGAGCAGTACTTC.

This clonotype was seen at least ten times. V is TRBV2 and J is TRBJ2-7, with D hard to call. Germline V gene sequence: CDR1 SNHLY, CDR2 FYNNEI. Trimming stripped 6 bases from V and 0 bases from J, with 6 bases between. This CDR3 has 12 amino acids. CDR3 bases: TGTGCCAGCAGGCAGAACTCCTACGAGCAGTACTTC. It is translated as CASRQNSYEQYF.

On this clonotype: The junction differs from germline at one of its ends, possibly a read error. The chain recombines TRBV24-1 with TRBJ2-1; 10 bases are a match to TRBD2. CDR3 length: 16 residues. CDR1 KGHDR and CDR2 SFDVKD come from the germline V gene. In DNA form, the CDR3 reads TGTGCCACCAGTGATGAACCACTAGCGGGGAGGAATGAGCGGTTCTTC. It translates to CATSDEPLAGRNERFF.

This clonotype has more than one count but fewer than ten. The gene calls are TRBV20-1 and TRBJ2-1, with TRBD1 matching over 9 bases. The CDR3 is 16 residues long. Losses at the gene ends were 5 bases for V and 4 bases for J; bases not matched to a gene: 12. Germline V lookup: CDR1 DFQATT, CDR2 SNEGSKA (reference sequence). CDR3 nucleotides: TGCAGTGCTCAGAAGGGGTTACAGGGGGCATACAATGAGCAGTTCTTC. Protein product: CSAQKGLQGAYNEQFF.

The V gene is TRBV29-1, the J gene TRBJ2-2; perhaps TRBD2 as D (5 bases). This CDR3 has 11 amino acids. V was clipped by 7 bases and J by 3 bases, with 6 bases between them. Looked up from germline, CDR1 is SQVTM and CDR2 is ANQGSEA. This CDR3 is CSGSDTGELFF. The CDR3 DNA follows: TGCAGCGGTAGCGACACCGGGGAGCTGTTTTTT.